This T cell receptor (beta chain) was sequenced in a study of beta chain features in type 1 diabetes (dated by TCRdb to about 2018). About the full investigation: Mean age, gender distribution, total cell number and subset yield did not differ between patients and healthy donors. In the study, TCRB repertoires of sorted circulating CD4+ T cell subsets from recently diagnosed type 1 diabetes patients were compared with those of matched healthy donors. A total of roughly 110 million sorted cells were examined across all samples, and the number of cells per subset was strongly correlated with RNA yield. Regulatory and stem cell-like memory subsets were isolated from only 8 patients and about eight healthy donors, whereas naive and central memory subsets came from all 28 donors. What the research found in general, with its limitations: Fewer insertions and more nucleotide deletions at VDJ recombination sites were observed in patients with type 1 diabetes, implying thymic rearrangement abnormalities. Because the HLA sub-analyses included only small numbers of individuals, any influence of HLA type on TCRB rearrangement was left unresolved. PCR may preferentially amplify shorter templates, but because patient and control samples were amplified and corrected together, any resulting skew would affect both groups equally. Sequencing cDNA rather than genomic DNA could over-represent highly expressing activated cells, although activation and CD3 levels did not differ between groups. Type 1 diabetes patients showed a moderate but significant shortening of TCRB CDR3 length in all four CD4+ subsets. The naive, central memory and regulatory TCRB repertoires appeared to resemble one another more closely among patients than among healthy donors.

The CDR3 has 16 amino acids, counting the end cysteine and phenylalanine. Only CDR3 DNA remains: 48 bases, in frame from the first base. The germline V gene provides CDR1 MGHDK and CDR2 SYGVNS. Cut back by 3 bases and 2 bases, the V and J ends lie 14 bases apart. Each donor gave one peripheral blood draw, averaging approximately 0.12 L, which was collected into heparinised tubes. Using a panel that included CD45RO, CCR7, CD25, CD127, CD95 and CD27, naive, central memory, regulatory and stem cell-like memory CD4+ T cells were sorted on a BD FACSAria II. Every sorted population had a purity above 95%. PBMCs were separated immediately by Lymphoprep density gradient centrifugation and were stained directly, without being cultured. So that batch effects would be minimized, each experiment stained and sorted samples in pairs, pairing one healthy donor with one patient. On this clone: Its binding antigen is unknown. It has no much larger one-base neighbor in the sample; base qualities were not kept.

All of the isolated RNA was reverse transcribed with the High Capacity cDNA Reverse Transcription Kit, so expressed TCRB transcripts were sequenced. Naive, central memory and regulatory T cell samples underwent deep immunoSEQ sequencing, averaging around 3.9 million total reads per sample. Sorted cells were lysed in RLT buffer, and RNA was extracted using DNase-treated RNeasy Micro or Mini kits according to cell number. To prevent cross-contamination, each cell subset was processed individually, whereas patient and healthy donor samples were processed jointly. TCRB sequences were amplified from cDNA with the immunoSEQ multiplex PCR, producing 87-bp fragments spanning the CDR3 region. Amplicons were sequenced on the Illumina HiSeq platform. On the authors' methods: PCR bias was corrected computationally using synthetic template baselines, and reads within Hamming distance 2 were collapsed, with unmergeable singletons discarded. Reads were aligned against IMGT to assign V, D and J genes, CDR3 length and insertions or deletions at six rearrangement sites. Within each subset, clonotype counts were normalized to the number of sorted cells before true diversity and Gini coefficients were calculated with the tcR R package. The overlap coefficient, calculated on TCRB nucleotide sequences, was used to quantify repertoire sharing. TCRdb mirrors the immuneACCESS table, restricted to in-frame sequences. Some clones are absent from its copies; in checked studies, under half trace to an unresolved V gene, and the reason for the others is unknown. That table furnishes V, J and clone size, whereas the DNA furnished D and trimming. The sample includes about 290,000 clones, with 8% observed a single time. In total, the top ten clones hold 1% of the sample.

The V and J segments used are TRBV25-1 and TRBJ2-1; the D gene is possibly TRBD1, with 5 bases matching. Sample: central memory CD4+ T cells from blood. This clonotype was sampled from a woman aged 18-30 years in good health. CDR3 reads: CASSDGAGQTYNEQFF. The DNA sequence is as follows: TGTGCCAGCAGTGATGGGGCAGGGCAGACCTACAATGAGCAGTTCTTC.